A single sample gave rise to the 9 T cell receptor beta chains below, sequenced in a study of radiation and T cells in renal cell carcinoma. The time point was: baseline pretreatment blood. Treatment specified: 15 Gy SBRT to primary tumor, nephrectomy 4 weeks later. Clones were sequenced by immunoSEQ multiplex PCR, and TCRdb holds only the in-frame ones, with some missing. This table has 100,000 to 150,000 clones, about four fifths appearing once. Source: blood, taken from a patient whose treatment included radiotherapy and nephrectomy. These TCRs come from a woman aged 60 to 75 with renal cell carcinoma.

This chain links TRBV6-1 with TRBJ1-2; D unresolved. CDR3 length: 11 amino acids. V was cut by 4 bases and J by 8 bases, with 8 bases left in between. The V gene's germline CDR1 is MNHNS and CDR2 SASEGT. In DNA form, the CDR3 reads TGTGCCAGCAGTGTAGTTTGGGGCTACACCTTC. This codes for CASSVVWGYTF.

V and J are TRBV10-2 and TRBJ1-1; D is uncertain. CDR1 and CDR2 from the germline V gene are WSHSY and SAAADI. V lost 3 bases and J lost 7, with 9 bases in between. The CDR3 sequence is 12 residues long. CDR3 in amino acids: CASSDGRGEAFF. The DNA of the CDR3 is TGCGCCAGCAGTGATGGCAGAGGTGAAGCTTTCTTT.

As DNA, the CDR3 is TGTGCCAGTAGAGAGACGGGATACAATGAGCAGTTCTTC. It yields the protein CASRETGYNEQFF. This sequence joins TRBV19 and TRBJ2-1; D might be TRBD2 (5 bases). V was clipped by 6 bases and J by 4 bases, with 10 bases between them. Germline V lookup: CDR1 LNHDA, CDR2 SQIVND (reference sequence). The CDR3 is 13 residues long.

The chain carries TRBV5-5 and TRBJ1-5; a possible D gene is TRBD1 (6 bases). This CDR3 region has 16 residues. V was trimmed by 1 base and J by 6 bases, leaving 17 bases between them. The germline V gene has CDR1 SGHKS and CDR2 YYEKEE (reference sequence). Here the CDR3 DNA reads TGTGCCAGCAGCTTGTGGCATCGGGGGGCCGGTCAGCCCCAGCATTTT. Protein: CASSLWHRGAGQPQHF.

This chain links TRBV5-1 with TRBJ2-1; 7 bases map to TRBD1. Unmatched junction bases numbered 1, after V lost 0 bases and J lost 7 bases. The germline V gene has CDR1 SGHRS and CDR2 YFSETQ. The CDR3 contains 13 residues. The CDR3 sequence is CASSLGQGNEQFF. DNA of the CDR3: TGCGCCAGCAGCTTGGGACAGGGAAATGAGCAGTTCTTC.

The rearrangement links TRBV6-5 to TRBJ2-1; the D gene is possibly TRBD1 (5 bases). The length of the CDR3 is 14 residues. V was clipped by 6 bases and J by 5 bases, with 14 bases between them. The germline gives CDR1 MNHEY, CDR2 SVGAGI. The DNA of the CDR3 is TGTGCCAGCAGACCTCGACAGTCCCACAATGAGCAGTTCTTC. Its translation: CASRPRQSHNEQFF.

This chain joins TRBV7-9 and TRBJ1-1; TRBD1 agrees at 9 bases. J lost 4 bases, V lost 5 bases, and 5 bases had no gene match. The V gene's germline CDR1 is SEHNR and CDR2 FQNEAQ (reference sequence). The CDR3 totals 14 residues. CDR3: CASSETTGGTEAFF. For the CDR3, the DNA is TGTGCCAGCAGCGAAACGACAGGGGGCACTGAAGCTTTCTTT.

V is TRBV19 and J is TRBJ2-1; 12 bases map to TRBD1. Germline V gives CDR1 LNHDA, CDR2 SQIVND (reference sequence). The ends lost 7 bases at V and 2 bases at J; junction bases unmatched: 12. The CDR3 has 18 amino acids. The CDR3 sequence is CASTPRWGQGATYNEQFF. In DNA form, the CDR3 reads TGTGCCAGTACCCCGAGGTGGGGACAGGGGGCCACCTACAATGAGCAGTTCTTC.

The V gene is TRBV7-9, the J gene TRBJ2-1, with D perhaps TRBD2 (5 bases). The germline V gene encodes CDR1 SEHNR and CDR2 FQNEAQ (reference sequence). This CDR3 region has 16 residues. Trimming left V 3 bases short and J 6 bases short, with 18 bases between. The CDR3 loop is CASSFPLGSFGNEQFF. Here the CDR3 DNA reads TGTGCCAGCAGCTTCCCCCTAGGGAGTTTCGGCAATGAGCAGTTCTTC.